The T cell receptor (beta chain) under discussion was sequenced for a study of OX40 agonist ivuxolimab in advanced cancers. The wider study: A history of anti-PD-1, anti-PD-L1 or anti-CTLA-4 therapy was acceptable, and 40% to 45% had some.

Data came from immunoSEQ multiplex PCR; TCRdb stores just in-frame clones and leaves some out. The data contain about 85,000 clones, 65% to 90% of them singletons. CDR3 length equals 15 residues. J gave up 4 bases and V 6 bases, and 12 bases lay outside the gene matches. From germline, CDR1 is MDHEN and CDR2 SYDVKM. Points on this clone: The antigen is not known.

Broader study findings: Some of the nonresponding patients also showed low levels of normalized T-cell clonal expansion.

The sample in question was CD4+ or CD8+ T cells sorted from blood, obtained in a trial of the OX40 agonist ivuxolimab. The chain carries TRBV28 and TRBJ2-7; 7 bases are shared with TRBD1. The sequence came from an adult with an advanced solid tumor such as melanoma, head and neck, liver or kidney cancer. CDR3 nucleotides: TGTGCCAGCAGATCCGCCCGGGACAGCTCTTACGAGCAGTACTTC. It yields the protein CASRSARDSSYEQYF.